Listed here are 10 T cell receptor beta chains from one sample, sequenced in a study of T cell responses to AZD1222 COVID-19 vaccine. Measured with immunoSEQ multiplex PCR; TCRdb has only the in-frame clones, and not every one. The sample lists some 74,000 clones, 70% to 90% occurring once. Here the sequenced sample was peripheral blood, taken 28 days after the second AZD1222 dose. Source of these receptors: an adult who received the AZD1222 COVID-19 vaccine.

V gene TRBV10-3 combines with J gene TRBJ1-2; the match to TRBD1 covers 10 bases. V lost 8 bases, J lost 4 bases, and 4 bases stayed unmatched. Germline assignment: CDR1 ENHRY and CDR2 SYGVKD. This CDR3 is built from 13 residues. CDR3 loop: CAIGGQGGYGYTF. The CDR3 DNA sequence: TGTGCCATCGGAGGACAGGGGGGCTATGGCTACACCTTC.

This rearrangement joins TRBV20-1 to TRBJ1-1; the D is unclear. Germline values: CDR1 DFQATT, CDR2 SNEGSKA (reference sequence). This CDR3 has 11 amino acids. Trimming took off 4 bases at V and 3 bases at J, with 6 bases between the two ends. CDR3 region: CSAIPYTEAFF. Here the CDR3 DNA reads TGCAGTGCTATCCCCTACACTGAAGCTTTCTTT.

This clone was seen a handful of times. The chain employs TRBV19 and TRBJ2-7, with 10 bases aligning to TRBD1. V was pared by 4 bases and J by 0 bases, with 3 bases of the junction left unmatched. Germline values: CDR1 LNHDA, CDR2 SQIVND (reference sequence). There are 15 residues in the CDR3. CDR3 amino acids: CASSTTGGFSYEQYF. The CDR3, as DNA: TGTGCCAGTAGTACGACAGGGGGCTTCTCCTACGAGCAGTACTTC. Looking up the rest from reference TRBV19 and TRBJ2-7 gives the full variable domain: DGGITQSPKYLFRKEGQNVTLSCEQNLNHDAMYWYRQDPGQGLRLIYYSQIVNDFQKGDIAEGYSVSREKKESFPLTVTSAQKNPTAFYLCASSTTGGFSYEQYFGPGTRLTVT.

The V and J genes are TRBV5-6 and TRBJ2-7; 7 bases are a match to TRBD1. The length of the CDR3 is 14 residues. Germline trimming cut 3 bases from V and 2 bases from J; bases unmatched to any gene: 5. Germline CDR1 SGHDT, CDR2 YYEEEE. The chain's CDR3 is CASSSTGKPYEQYF. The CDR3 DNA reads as TGTGCCAGCAGCTCGACAGGGAAACCCTACGAGCAGTACTTC.

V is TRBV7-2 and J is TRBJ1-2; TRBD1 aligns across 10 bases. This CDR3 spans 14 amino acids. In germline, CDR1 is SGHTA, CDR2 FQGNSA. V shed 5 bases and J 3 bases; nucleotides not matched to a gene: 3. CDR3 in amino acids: CASSQTGGDYGYTF. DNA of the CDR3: TGTGCCAGCAGCCAGACAGGGGGCGACTATGGCTACACCTTC.

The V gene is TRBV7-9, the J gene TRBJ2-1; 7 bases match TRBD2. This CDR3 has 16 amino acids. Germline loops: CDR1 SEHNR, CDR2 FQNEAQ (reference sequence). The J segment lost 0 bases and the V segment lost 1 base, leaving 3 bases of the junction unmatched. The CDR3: CASSLGLADSYNEQFF. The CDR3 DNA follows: TGTGCCAGCAGCTTAGGACTAGCAGACTCCTACAATGAGCAGTTCTTC.

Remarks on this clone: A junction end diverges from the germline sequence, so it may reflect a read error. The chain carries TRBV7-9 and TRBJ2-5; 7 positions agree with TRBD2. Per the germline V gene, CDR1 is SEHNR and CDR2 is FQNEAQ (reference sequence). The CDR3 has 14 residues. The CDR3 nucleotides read TGTGCCAGCAGCTGGAGCGGGGACCAGGAGACCCAGTACTTC. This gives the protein CASSWSGDQETQYF.

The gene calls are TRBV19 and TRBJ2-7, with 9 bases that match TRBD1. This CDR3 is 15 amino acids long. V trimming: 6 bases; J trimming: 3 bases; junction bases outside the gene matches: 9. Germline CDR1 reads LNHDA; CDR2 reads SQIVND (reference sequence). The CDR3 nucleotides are TGTGCCAGTAGAAGACCCGGGACAGGGTACTACGAGCAGTACTTC. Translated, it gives CASRRPGTGYYEQYF.

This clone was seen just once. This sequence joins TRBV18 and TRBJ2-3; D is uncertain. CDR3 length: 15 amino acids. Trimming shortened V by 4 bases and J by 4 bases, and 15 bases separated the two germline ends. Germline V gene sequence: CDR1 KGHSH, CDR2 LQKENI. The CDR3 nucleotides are TGTGCCAGCTCACGATCTTCCCCGACCTCAGATACGCAGTATTTT. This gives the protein CASSRSSPTSDTQYF.

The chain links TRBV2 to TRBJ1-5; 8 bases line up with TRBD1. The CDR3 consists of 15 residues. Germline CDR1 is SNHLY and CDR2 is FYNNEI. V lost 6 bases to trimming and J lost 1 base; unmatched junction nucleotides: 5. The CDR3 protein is CASRGTGGSNQPQHF. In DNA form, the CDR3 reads TGTGCCAGCAGGGGGACAGGAGGGAGCAATCAGCCCCAGCATTTT.